The 8 T cell receptor beta chains below come from one sample, sequenced in a study of T cells in Graves' hyperthyroidism and ophthalmopathy. From RNA transcripts, TCR beta CDR3 regions were amplified. HTBI primers drove first-round RT-PCR of the TCR CDR3. MiXCR, applied by TCRdb to the multiplex PCR reads, yields one record per CDR3 protein. The data contain a few hundred thousand distinct CDR3 sequences, 46% of them seen just once; the ten biggest clones take up approximately 8.4%. The sequenced sample was peripheral blood or thyroid tissue (not recorded which). The receptors derive from a woman between 18 and 30 years old with Graves' hyperthyroidism.

As regards this clonotype: The conserved phenylalanine or tryptophan is not found at the CDR3 terminus, so this likely reflects a read error. No DNA is shown, since the ends of the CDR3 on it are uncertain; the CDR3 is the one TCRdb lists. The gene calls are TRBV20-1 and TRBJ1-6; the table's D call of TRBD1 was not tested on the DNA. The germline V gene has CDR1 DFQATT and CDR2 SNEGSKA (reference sequence). Termini included, the CDR3 measures 10 amino acids. This chain's CDR3 is CSARDNRANY.

The chain is built from TRBV5-1 and TRBJ1-4; tentative D call: TRBD1 (6 bases). The CDR3 runs to 16 residues. CDR1 and CDR2 (germline): SGHRS, YFSETQ. V dropped 4 bases and J dropped 7 bases, with 20 bases sitting between them. In nucleotides, the CDR3 is TGCGCCAGCAGCCCGCGCACCGGGACAAGCGGTGAAAAACTGTTTTTT. Protein: CASSPRTGTSGEKLFF.

This clonotype was recorded at least ten times. The rearrangement links TRBV29-1 to TRBJ2-5, with 7 bases that match TRBD1. This CDR3 has 13 amino acids. CDR1 SQVTM and CDR2 ANQGSEA come from the germline V gene. V lost 6 bases and J lost 1; bases outside the gene matches: 5. CDR3 DNA sequence: TGCAGCGTCAAGAACAGGGGCCAAGAGACCCAGTACTTC. It codes for CSVKNRGQETQYF.

The V call is TRBV7-2, the J call TRBJ2-5, with 9 bases identical to TRBD1. Losses at the gene ends were 5 bases for V and 5 bases for J; bases not matched to a gene: 12. Germline V CDR1 and CDR2: SGHTA, FQGNSA. The CDR3 sequence is 16 residues long. The CDR3 DNA follows: TGTGCCAGCAGCATTGGGACAGGGAGGGGGGCCGAGACCCAGTACTTC. Translating gives CASSIGTGRGAETQYF.

With regard to this clonotype: A much larger clone sits a single nucleotide away, making a read error possible. The gene calls are TRBV29-1 and TRBJ2-7, with D possibly TRBD2 on 6 matching bases. This CDR3 has 14 amino acids. V lost 2 bases, J lost 1 base, and 12 bases lay in between. Germline-derived CDR1 and CDR2 are SQVTM and ANQGSEA. As DNA, the CDR3 is TGCAGCGTTGAATATGGGGGGAGTTCCTACGAGCAGTACTTC. It is translated as CSVEYGGSSYEQYF.

V gene TRBV10-2 combines with J gene TRBJ2-5; 9 nucleotides line up with TRBD2. Per the germline V gene, CDR1 is WSHSY and CDR2 is SAAADI. CDR3 length: 16 residues. Trimming cost V 5 bases and J 4 bases; bases outside gene matches: 11. CDR3 bases: TGCGCCAGCAGTTATAGGGGCGGGAGGGCCGCAGAGACCCAGTACTTC. Its translation: CASSYRGGRAAETQYF.

Many counts were recorded for this clonotype. The chain is built from TRBV12-3 or TRBV12-4 and TRBJ1-5; TRBD1 matches 8 bases. The CDR3 is 14 amino acids. Germline trimming cut 6 bases from V and 6 bases from J; bases unmatched to any gene: 7. The CDR3 protein is CASSPYRGSQPQHF. As DNA, the CDR3 is TGTGCCAGCAGCCCGTACAGGGGGAGTCAGCCCCAGCATTTT.

On this clonotype: One end of the junction does not line up with germline, which may come from a read error. The chain recombines TRBV27 with TRBJ1-1; D possibly corresponds to TRBD1 (6 bases). CDR3 length: 13 residues. CDR1 and CDR2 (germline): MNHEY, SMNVEV (reference sequence). The CDR3 reads CASSLRGDTEASF. CDR3 sequence (DNA): TGTGCCAGCAGTTTACGAGGGGACACTGAAGCTTCCTTT.